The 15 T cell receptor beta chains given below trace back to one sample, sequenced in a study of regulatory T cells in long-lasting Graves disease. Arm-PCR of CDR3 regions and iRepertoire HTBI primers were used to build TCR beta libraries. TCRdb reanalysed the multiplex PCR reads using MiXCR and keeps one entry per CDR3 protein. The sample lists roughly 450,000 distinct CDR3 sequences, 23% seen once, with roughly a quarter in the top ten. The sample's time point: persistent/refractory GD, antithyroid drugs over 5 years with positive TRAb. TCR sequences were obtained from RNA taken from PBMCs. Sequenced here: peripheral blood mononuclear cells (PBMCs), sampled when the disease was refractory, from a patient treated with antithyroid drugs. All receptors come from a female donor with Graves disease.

The CDR3 DNA sequence: TGTGCCAGCAGTAGTACTAGGACCACTGGCTACACCTTC. Protein product: CASSSTRTTGYTF. The gene calls are TRBV7-9 and TRBJ1-2; no clear D gene. The germline V gene has CDR1 SEHNR and CDR2 FQNEAQ (reference sequence). The V and J ends lost 6 bases and 7 bases respectively, with 15 bases between them. The CDR3 has 13 residues.

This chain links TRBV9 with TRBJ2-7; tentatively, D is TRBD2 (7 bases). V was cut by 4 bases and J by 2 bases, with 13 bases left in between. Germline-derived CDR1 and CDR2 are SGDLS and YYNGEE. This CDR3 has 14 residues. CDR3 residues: CASSKGGGPYEQYF. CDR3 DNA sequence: TGTGCCAGCAGCAAAGGGGGGGGCCCCTACGAGCAGTACTTC.

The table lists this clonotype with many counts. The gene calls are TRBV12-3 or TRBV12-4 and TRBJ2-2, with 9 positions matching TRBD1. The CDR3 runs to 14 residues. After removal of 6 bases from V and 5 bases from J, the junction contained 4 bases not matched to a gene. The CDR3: CASSSDRGTGELFF. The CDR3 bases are TGTGCCAGCAGCTCCGACAGGGGGACCGGGGAGCTGTTTTTT.

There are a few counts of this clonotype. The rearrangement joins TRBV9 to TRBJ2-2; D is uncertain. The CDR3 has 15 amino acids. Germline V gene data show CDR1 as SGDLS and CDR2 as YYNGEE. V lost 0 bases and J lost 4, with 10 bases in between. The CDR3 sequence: CASSVALSFTGELFF. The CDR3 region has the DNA TGTGCCAGCAGCGTAGCTCTGAGTTTCACCGGGGAGCTGTTTTTT.

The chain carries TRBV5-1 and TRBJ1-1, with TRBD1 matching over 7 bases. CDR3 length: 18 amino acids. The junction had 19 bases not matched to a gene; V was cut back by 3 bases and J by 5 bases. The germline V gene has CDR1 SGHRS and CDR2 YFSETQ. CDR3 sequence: CASSSDPTGWLGGTEAFF. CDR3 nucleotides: TGCGCCAGCAGCTCAGACCCGACAGGGTGGTTAGGTGGAACTGAAGCTTTCTTT. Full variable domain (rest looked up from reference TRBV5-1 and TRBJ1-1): KAGVTQTPRYLIKTRGQQVTLSCSPISGHRSVSWYQQTPGQGLQFLFEYFSETQRNKGNFPGRFSGRQFSNSRSEMNVSTLELGDSALYLCASSSDPTGWLGGTEAFFGQGTRLTVV.

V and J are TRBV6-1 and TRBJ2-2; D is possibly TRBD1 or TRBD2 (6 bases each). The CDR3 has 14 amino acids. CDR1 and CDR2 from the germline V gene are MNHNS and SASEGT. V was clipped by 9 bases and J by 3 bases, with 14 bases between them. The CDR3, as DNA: TGTGCCAGGGGGAGGAGGGGGGACACCGGGGAGCTGTTTTTT. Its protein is CARGRRGDTGELFF.

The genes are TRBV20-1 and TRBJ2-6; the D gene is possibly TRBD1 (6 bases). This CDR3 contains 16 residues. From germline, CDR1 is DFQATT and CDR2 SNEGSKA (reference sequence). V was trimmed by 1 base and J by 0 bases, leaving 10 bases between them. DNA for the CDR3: TGCAGTGCTAGAGGACAGGCGCCCTCTGGGGCCAACGTCCTGACTTTC. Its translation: CSARGQAPSGANVLTF.

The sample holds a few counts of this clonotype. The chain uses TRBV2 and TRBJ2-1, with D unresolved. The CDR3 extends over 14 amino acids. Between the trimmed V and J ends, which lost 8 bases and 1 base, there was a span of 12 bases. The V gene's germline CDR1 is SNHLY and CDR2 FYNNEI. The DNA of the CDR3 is TGTGCCAGCCTCAAAGACTCTTCCTACAATGAGCAGTTCTTC. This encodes CASLKDSSYNEQFF.

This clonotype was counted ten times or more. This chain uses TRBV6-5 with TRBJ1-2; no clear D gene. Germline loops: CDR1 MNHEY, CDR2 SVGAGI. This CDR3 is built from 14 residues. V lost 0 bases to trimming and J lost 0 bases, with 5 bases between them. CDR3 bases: TGTGCCAGCAGTTACTCGGTGGCTAACTATGGCTACACCTTC. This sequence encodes CASSYSVANYGYTF.

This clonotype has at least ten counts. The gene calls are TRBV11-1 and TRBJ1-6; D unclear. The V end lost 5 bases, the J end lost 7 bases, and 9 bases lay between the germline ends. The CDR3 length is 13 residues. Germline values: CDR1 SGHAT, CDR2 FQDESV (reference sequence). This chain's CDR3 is CASSREENSPLHF. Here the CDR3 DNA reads TGTGCCAGCAGCCGCGAAGAGAATTCACCCCTCCACTTT.

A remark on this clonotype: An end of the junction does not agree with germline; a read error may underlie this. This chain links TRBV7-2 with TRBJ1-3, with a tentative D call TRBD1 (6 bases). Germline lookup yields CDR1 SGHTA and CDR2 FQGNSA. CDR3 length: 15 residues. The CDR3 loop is CASVRWGGSGNAIYF. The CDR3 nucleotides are TGTGCCAGCGTTAGATGGGGGGGCTCTGGAAACGCCATATATTTT.

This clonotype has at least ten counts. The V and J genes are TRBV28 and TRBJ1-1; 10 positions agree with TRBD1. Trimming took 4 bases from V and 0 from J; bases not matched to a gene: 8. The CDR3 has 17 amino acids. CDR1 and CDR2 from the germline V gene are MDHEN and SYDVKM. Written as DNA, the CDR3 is TGTGCCAGCAGTTCCGTCAGGACAGGGGGAATGAACACTGAAGCTTTCTTT. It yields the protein CASSSVRTGGMNTEAFF.

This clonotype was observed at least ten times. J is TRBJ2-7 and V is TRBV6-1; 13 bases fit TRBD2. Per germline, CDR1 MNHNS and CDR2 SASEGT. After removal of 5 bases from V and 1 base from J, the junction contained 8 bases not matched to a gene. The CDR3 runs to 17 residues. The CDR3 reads CASSIQRTSGRSYEQYF. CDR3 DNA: TGTGCCAGCAGTATTCAACGGACTAGCGGGAGATCCTACGAGCAGTACTTC.

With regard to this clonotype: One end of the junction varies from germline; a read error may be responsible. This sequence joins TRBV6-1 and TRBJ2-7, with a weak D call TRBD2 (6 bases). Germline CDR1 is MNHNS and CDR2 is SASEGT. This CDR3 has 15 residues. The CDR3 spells CAGSGGRGHSHEQYF. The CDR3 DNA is TGTGCCGGTTCCGGGGGACGGGGTCACTCCCACGAGCAGTACTTC.

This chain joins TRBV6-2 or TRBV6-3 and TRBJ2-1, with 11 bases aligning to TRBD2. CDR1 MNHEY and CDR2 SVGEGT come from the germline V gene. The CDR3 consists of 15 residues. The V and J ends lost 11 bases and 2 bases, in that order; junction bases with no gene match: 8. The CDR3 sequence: CAGGSGRVPYNEQFF. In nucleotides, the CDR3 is TGTGCCGGAGGTAGCGGGAGGGTCCCCTACAATGAGCAGTTCTTC.